The clone carrying this TCR beta chain was seen repeatedly, ten times or more. Its antigen is undetermined. The data derive from a study of T cells in Graves' hyperthyroidism and ophthalmopathy. Overall study context: It was at initial diagnosis, before any treatment, that peripheral blood was collected. Findings and caveats of the study: It was a median approximately six months before onset that the model predicted ophthalmopathy.

The CDR3 runs 13 residues. V lost 9 bases, J lost 6 bases, and 15 bases lay in between. RNA transcripts gave rise to amplified TCR beta CDR3 regions. During a first-round RT-PCR of the TCR CDR3, the HTBI primer set was used. TCRdb fed the multiplex PCR reads into MiXCR, producing one record per CDR3 protein. The sample contains 300,000 to 400,000 distinct CDR3 sequences, 18% of which appear only once. In making diagnoses, clinical symptoms, serum thyroxine and TRAb, thyroid ultrasound and orbital computed tomography were all used. This sample holds PBMCs from around 9.9 ml fresh peripheral blood. The TCR sequence derives from a man between 18 and 29 years old with Graves' ophthalmopathy. V and J are TRBV12-3 or TRBV12-4 and TRBJ2-1; D not resolved. The sequenced sample was blood. CDR3 DNA: TGTGCCAGTACCGTAGGACGAGCCAATGAGCAGTTCTTC. Translated, it gives CASTVGRANEQFF.